Each of the 24 T cell receptor beta chains below was sequenced from the same sample in a study of early T cells in non-severe SARS-CoV-2 infection. In TCRdb, the 5' RACE reads were re-called with MiXCR into one record per CDR3 protein. Among roughly 100,000 distinct CDR3 sequences listed, about 13% were seen once. Sequenced: whole blood. These receptor sequences come from an adult who was a healthcare worker with PCR-confirmed SARS-CoV-2 infection or an uninfected control (not recorded which).

In its sample, this clonotype was seen a few times. J is TRBJ2-5 and V is TRBV18, with D uncertain. V was clipped by 2 bases and J by 4 bases, with 14 bases between them. The CDR3 extends over 15 amino acids. Germline V lookup: CDR1 KGHSH, CDR2 LQKENI. CDR3 DNA: TGTGCCAGCTCACCAGGGCAGGCACCAGGAGAGACCCAGTACTTC. Translation: CASSPGQAPGETQYF.

This clonotype showed up just a few times. The CDR3 reads CASSEGGSGYGYTF. CDR3 nucleotide sequence: TGTGCCAGCAGTGAAGGGGGGAGCGGCTATGGCTACACCTTC. The chain has TRBV6-1 and TRBJ1-2, with a weak D call TRBD1 (5 bases). Germline CDR1 reads MNHNS; CDR2 reads SASEGT. CDR3 length: 14 residues. V was pared by 1 base and J by 4 bases, with 10 bases between.

This clonotype has a count of ten or more. The V call is TRBV5-1, the J call TRBJ2-3; 8 bases map to TRBD2. The V and J ends lost 0 bases and 13 bases, in that order; junction bases with no gene match: 7. CDR3 length: 13 residues. Germline loops: CDR1 SGHRS, CDR2 YFSETQ. The CDR3 DNA sequence: TGCGCCAGCAGCTTGGCCGTGGATAGCGGGGAGTATTTT. This codes for CASSLAVDSGEYF.

This clonotype is deemed medium-sized. J is TRBJ2-2 and V is TRBV6-2 or TRBV6-3; no clear D. The CDR3 has 15 residues. Trimming left V 2 bases short and J 4 bases short, with 11 bases between. Germline CDR1 MNHEY, CDR2 SVGEGT. This CDR3 reads CASSYAPDSTGELFF. CDR3 bases: TGTGCCAGCAGTTACGCACCGGATTCCACCGGGGAGCTGTTTTTT.

This clonotype was seen a handful of times. The rearrangement uses TRBV5-6 and TRBJ1-2, with D perhaps matching TRBD1 (5 bases). Germline values: CDR1 SGHDT, CDR2 YYEEEE. V lost 0 bases and J 4 bases, leaving 10 bases between the germline ends. The CDR3 sequence is 14 residues long. The chain's CDR3 is CASSLEQGPYGYTF. In DNA form, the CDR3 reads TGTGCCAGCAGCTTGGAGCAGGGCCCCTATGGCTACACCTTC.

The sample holds one count of this clonotype. A much larger clone is a single base away; this may be a read error. For the CDR3, the DNA is TGTGCCAGCAGTTCCGAACTAGCGAACTCCTACAATGAGCAGTTCTTC. Its protein is CASSSELANSYNEQFF. The chain recombines TRBV6-2 or TRBV6-3 with TRBJ2-1; 7 bases are a match to TRBD2. This CDR3 has 16 residues. CDR1 and CDR2 (germline): MNHEY, SVGEGT. After removal of 4 bases from V and 0 bases from J, the junction contained 6 bases not matched to a gene.

Remarks on this clonotype: A much larger clone differs by one base, so this may be a read error. V usage is TRBV6-2 or TRBV6-3 and J usage is TRBJ2-2; D possibly corresponds to TRBD2 (6 bases). Germline CDR1 reads MNHEY; CDR2 reads SVGEGT. This CDR3 has 17 residues. CDR3 DNA sequence: TGTACCAGCAGTTACCAGGAGGGAAGGACGTTAAGCGGGGAGCTGTTTTTT. Translating it yields CTSSYQEGRTLSGELFF.

This clonotype was counted ten times or more. This sequence joins TRBV3-1 and TRBJ2-1; 8 nucleotides align to TRBD2. The V gene end was trimmed by 2 bases and the J gene end by 0 bases; junction bases not matched to a gene: 6. The CDR3 has 17 residues. Germline V CDR1 and CDR2: LGHDT, YNNKEL (reference sequence). The CDR3 loop is CASSQYTGGSSYNEQFF. CDR3 nucleotides: TGTGCCAGCAGCCAATATACGGGGGGGAGCTCCTACAATGAGCAGTTCTTC.

The chain couples TRBV10-3 to TRBJ1-3; 8 bases fit TRBD1. Germline V gives CDR1 ENHRY, CDR2 SYGVKD. The CDR3 consists of 14 residues. The CDR3 sequence: CVTGKTGAEDTIYF. Written as DNA, the CDR3 is TGTGTCACCGGAAAGACAGGGGCGGAGGACACCATATATTTT.

This clonotype was detected ten times or more. The rearrangement links TRBV12-3 or TRBV12-4 to TRBJ2-5, with D possibly being TRBD1 (7 bases). The CDR3 totals 13 residues. V lost 5 bases, J lost 5 bases, and 12 bases lay in between. CDR3 residues: CASSLRGAETQYF. CDR3 in DNA: TGTGCCAGCAGTCTCAGGGGGGCTGAGACCCAGTACTTC.

This clonotype has only a few counts. The V call is TRBV28, the J call TRBJ1-2; 9 nucleotides align to TRBD1. CDR3 size: 15 residues. The V segment lost 3 bases and the J segment 6 bases; nucleotides outside the gene matches: 8. CDR1 MDHEN and CDR2 SYDVKM come from the germline V gene. The CDR3 DNA is TGTGCCAGCAGTTTGGTCCGGGACAGGGTCAATGGCTACACCTTC. The encoded protein is CASSLVRDRVNGYTF.

The J gene is TRBJ2-3, the V gene TRBV5-6, with 8 positions matching TRBD2. After removal of 5 bases from V and 9 bases from J, the junction contained 20 bases not matched to a gene. This CDR3 is built from 17 residues. The germline gives CDR1 SGHDT, CDR2 YYEEEE. This CDR3 is CASRPGGASGLGLTQYF. CDR3 DNA sequence: TGTGCCAGCAGGCCCGGGGGGGCCTCGGGCCTTGGCCTCACGCAGTATTTT.

This clonotype was seen repeatedly, ten times or more. V gene TRBV4-1 combines with J gene TRBJ2-5; TRBD1 aligns across 7 bases. The CDR3 has 14 residues. The V segment lost 4 bases and the J segment 1 base; nucleotides outside the gene matches: 3. CDR1 is MGHRA and CDR2 is YSYEKL in the germline V gene. The CDR3 DNA sequence: TGCGCCAGCAGCCCTCGACAGGGCCAAGAGACCCAGTACTTC. It encodes CASSPRQGQETQYF.

The chain carries TRBV19 and TRBJ2-4; TRBD2 is a possible D gene (5 bases). This CDR3 comprises 18 residues. V was clipped by 5 bases and J by 6 bases, with 26 bases between them. Germline values: CDR1 LNHDA, CDR2 SQIVND (reference sequence). The CDR3 loop reads CASSPSPPRLGRLNIQYF. In nucleotides, the CDR3 is TGTGCCAGTAGTCCGTCCCCCCCCCGGCTAGGGAGACTAAACATTCAGTACTTC.

This clonotype was counted between two and nine times. V gene TRBV19 combines with J gene TRBJ2-7; no reliable D call. Germline V gives CDR1 LNHDA, CDR2 SQIVND (reference sequence). The length of the CDR3 is 13 residues. Between the trimmed V and J ends, which lost 4 bases and 6 bases, there was a span of 13 bases. The CDR3 sequence is CASSTGKSTEQYF. The CDR3 DNA reads TGTGCCAGTAGTACTGGCAAAAGTACCGAGCAGTACTTC.

The chain links TRBV28 to TRBJ2-7; D call uncertain. The V end was cut by 6 bases, the J end by 3 bases, with 18 bases between. CDR3 length: 15 residues. Germline V gene data show CDR1 as MDHEN and CDR2 as SYDVKM. CDR3 protein: CASSPLGLTDYEQYF. CDR3 nucleotides: TGTGCCAGCAGCCCCCTTGGGCTTACCGACTACGAGCAGTACTTC.

The rearrangement joins TRBV6-2 or TRBV6-3 to TRBJ1-2; a possible D gene is TRBD1 (6 bases). CDR1 is MNHEY, CDR2 SVGEGT, per germline. Trimming stripped 11 bases from V and 0 bases from J, with 19 bases between. CDR3 length equals 15 residues. CDR3 sequence (DNA): TGTGCCTCCCGCCGTCCACAGGGCGCTAACTATGGCTACACCTTC. Translation gives CASRRPQGANYGYTF.

The table lists this clonotype with many counts. The chain has TRBV18 and TRBJ1-3; D unresolved. The germline gives CDR1 KGHSH, CDR2 LQKENI. The CDR3 sequence is 12 residues long. Trimming took 3 bases from V and 8 from J, leaving 8 bases between them. This CDR3 is CASSPEGYTIYF. CDR3 DNA sequence: TGTGCCAGCTCACCCGAGGGATACACCATATATTTT.

This clonotype was recorded many times. The chain has TRBV7-8 and TRBJ2-3; 7 bases map to TRBD2. V lost 5 bases, J lost 2 bases, and 16 bases stayed unmatched. This CDR3 contains 18 residues. Germline V gene data show CDR1 as SGHVS and CDR2 as FQNEAQ. The CDR3: CASSRRGGPPTATDTQYF. The CDR3 nucleotides read TGTGCCAGCAGCCGGCGGGGAGGGCCACCTACAGCCACAGATACGCAGTATTTT.

In regard to this clonotype: This may come from a read error, since a much larger clone is one base off. The J gene is TRBJ1-1, the V gene TRBV9, with D possibly being TRBD1 (5 bases). CDR3 length equals 13 residues. Germline V gives CDR1 SGDLS, CDR2 YYNGEE. CDR3 coding DNA: TGTACCAGCAGCGAGGCGGCGGGGACCGAAGCTTTCTTT. It is translated as CTSSEAAGTEAFF.

Only a few counts were recorded for this clonotype. The rearrangement joins TRBV5-1 to TRBJ1-5; D is perhaps TRBD1 (5 bases). Germline CDR1 SGHRS, CDR2 YFSETQ. The CDR3 totals 14 residues. Trimming took 3 bases from V and 9 from J, leaving 16 bases between them. The DNA for the CDR3 is TGCGCCAGCAGCTCCGACGGCGGACATCGGCCCCAGCATTTT. Its translation: CASSSDGGHRPQHF.

This clonotype appeared a few times. The V call is TRBV20-1, the J call TRBJ2-5; D could derive from TRBD1 or TRBD2 (5 bases each). The CDR3 totals 10 residues. CDR1 DFQATT and CDR2 SNEGSKA come from the germline V gene (reference sequence). The CDR3 DNA is TGCAGGGGTGGGGGAGAGACCCAGTACTTC. It translates to CRGGGETQYF.

The chain has TRBV6-1 and TRBJ2-4; no reliable D call. Trimming removed 2 bases at V and 5 bases at J, with 13 bases between. CDR3 length: 15 residues. Germline V lookup: CDR1 MNHNS, CDR2 SASEGT. The CDR3 DNA reads TGTGCCAGCAGTGAACTAACCTGGGCCGAAAACATTCAGTACTTC. It is translated as CASSELTWAENIQYF.

This clonotype was seen ten or more times. The chain combines TRBV7-8 with TRBJ1-6; D might be TRBD1 (5 bases). The CDR3 is 16 amino acids. Germline V gives CDR1 SGHVS, CDR2 FQNEAQ. V dropped 4 bases and J dropped 5 bases, with 15 bases sitting between them. This CDR3 is CASSSPLGGDNSPLHF. In nucleotides, the CDR3 is TGTGCCAGCAGCTCCCCCCTGGGGGGAGATAATTCACCCCTCCACTTT.